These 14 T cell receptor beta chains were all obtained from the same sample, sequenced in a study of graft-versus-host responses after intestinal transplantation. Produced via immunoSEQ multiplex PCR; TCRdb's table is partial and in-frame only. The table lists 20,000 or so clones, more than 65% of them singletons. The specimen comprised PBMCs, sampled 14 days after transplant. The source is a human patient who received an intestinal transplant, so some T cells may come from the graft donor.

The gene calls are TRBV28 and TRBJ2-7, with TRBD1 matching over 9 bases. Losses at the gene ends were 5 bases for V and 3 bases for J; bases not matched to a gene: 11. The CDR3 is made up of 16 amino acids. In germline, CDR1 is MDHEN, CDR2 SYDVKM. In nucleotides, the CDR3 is TGTGCCAGCAGTCTCCCCCAGACAGGGGGTCTCTACGAGCAGTACTTC. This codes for CASSLPQTGGLYEQYF.

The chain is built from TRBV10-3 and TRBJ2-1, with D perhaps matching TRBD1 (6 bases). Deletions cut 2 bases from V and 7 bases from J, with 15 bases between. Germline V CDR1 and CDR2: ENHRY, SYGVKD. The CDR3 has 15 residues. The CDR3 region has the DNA TGTGCCATCAGTGAGAAAACAGGGTTGAGGAATGAGCAGTTCTTC. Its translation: CAISEKTGLRNEQFF.

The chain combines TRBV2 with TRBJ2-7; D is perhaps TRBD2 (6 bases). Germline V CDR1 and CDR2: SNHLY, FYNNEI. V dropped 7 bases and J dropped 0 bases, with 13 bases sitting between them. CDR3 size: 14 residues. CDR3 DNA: TGTGCCAGCAAAGGAGGGCTGAGCTCCTACGAGCAGTACTTC. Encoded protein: CASKGGLSSYEQYF.

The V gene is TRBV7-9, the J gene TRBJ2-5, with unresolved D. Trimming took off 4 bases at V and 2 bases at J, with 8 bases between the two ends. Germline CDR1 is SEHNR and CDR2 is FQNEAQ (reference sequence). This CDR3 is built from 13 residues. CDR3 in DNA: TGTGCCAGCAGCTCAAGGCTACAAGAGACCCAGTACTTC. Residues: CASSSRLQETQYF.

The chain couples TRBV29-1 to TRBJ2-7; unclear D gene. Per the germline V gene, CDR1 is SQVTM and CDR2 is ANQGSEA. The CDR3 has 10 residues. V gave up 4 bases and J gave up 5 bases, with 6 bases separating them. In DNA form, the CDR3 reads TGCAGCGTTGTTCTGGACGAGCAGTACTTC. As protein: CSVVLDEQYF.

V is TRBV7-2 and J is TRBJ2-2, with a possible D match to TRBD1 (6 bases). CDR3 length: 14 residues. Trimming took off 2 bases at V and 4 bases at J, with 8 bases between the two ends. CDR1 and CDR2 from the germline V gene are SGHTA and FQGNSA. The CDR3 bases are TGTGCCAGCAGCTTAACAGGGTCCACCGGGGAGCTGTTTTTT. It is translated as CASSLTGSTGELFF.

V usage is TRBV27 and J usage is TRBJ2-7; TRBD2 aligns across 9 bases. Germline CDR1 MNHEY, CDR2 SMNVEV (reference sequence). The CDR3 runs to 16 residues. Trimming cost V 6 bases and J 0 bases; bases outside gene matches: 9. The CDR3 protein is CASSSTSGPSSYEQYF. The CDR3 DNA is TGTGCCAGCAGCTCTACTAGCGGGCCGAGCTCCTACGAGCAGTACTTC.

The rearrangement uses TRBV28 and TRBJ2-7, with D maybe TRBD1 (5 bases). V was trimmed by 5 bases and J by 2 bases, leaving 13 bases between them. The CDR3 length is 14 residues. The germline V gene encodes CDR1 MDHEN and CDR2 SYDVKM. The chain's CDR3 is CASSAGFGAYEQYF. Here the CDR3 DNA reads TGTGCCAGCAGTGCAGGGTTTGGAGCCTACGAGCAGTACTTC.

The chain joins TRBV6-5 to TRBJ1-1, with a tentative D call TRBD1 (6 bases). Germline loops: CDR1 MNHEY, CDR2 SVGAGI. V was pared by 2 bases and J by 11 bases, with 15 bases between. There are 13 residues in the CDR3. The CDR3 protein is CASSYAGQGGAFF. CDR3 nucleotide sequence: TGTGCCAGCAGTTACGCGGGACAAGGAGGGGCTTTCTTT.

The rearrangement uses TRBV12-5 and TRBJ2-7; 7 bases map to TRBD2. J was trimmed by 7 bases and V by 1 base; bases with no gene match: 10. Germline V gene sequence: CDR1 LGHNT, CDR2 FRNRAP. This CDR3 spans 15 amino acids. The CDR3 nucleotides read TGTGCTAGTGGTTTGGCTATGACTAGCCCGAGGGAGCAGTACTTC. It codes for CASGLAMTSPREQYF.

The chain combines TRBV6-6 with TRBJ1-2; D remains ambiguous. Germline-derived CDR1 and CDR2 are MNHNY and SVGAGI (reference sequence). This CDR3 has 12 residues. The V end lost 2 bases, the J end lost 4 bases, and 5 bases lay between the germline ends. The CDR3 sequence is CASSYRGYGYTF. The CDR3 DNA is TGTGCCAGCAGTTACCGGGGCTATGGCTACACCTTC.

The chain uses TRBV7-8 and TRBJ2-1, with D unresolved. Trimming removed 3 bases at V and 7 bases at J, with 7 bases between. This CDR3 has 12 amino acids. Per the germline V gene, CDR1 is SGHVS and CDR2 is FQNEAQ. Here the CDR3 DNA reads TGTGCCAGCAGCTTTATAAGTAATGAGCAGTTCTTC. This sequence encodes CASSFISNEQFF.

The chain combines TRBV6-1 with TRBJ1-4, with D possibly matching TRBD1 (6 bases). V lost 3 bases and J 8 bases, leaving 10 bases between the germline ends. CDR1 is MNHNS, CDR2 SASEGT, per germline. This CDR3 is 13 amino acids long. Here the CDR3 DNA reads TGTGCCAGCAGTGACGGAGGGGGGGAAAAACTGTTTTTT. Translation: CASSDGGGEKLFF.

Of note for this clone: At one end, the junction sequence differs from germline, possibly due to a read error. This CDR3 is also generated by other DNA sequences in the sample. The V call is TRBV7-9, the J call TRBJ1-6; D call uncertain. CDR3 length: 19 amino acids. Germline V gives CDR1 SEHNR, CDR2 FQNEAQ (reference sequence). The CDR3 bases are TGTGCCAGCAGCTTAGAGGCCTCCTCAGAGGGCTCCTATAATTCACCCCTCCATTTT. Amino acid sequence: CASSLEASSEGSYNSPLHF. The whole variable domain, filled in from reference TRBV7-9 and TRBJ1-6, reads DTGVSQNPRHKITKRGQNVTFRCDPISEHNRLYWYRQTLGQGPEFLTYFQNEAQLEKSRLLSDRFSAERPKGSFSTLEIQRTEQGDSAMYLCASSLEASSEGSYNSPLHFGNGTRLTVT.